This T cell receptor (beta chain) stems from a study of metastatic and nonmetastatic thyroid tumors. Of note for this clone: Other DNA sequences of this sample code for an identical CDR3.

V was cut by 3 bases and J by 3 bases, with 15 bases left in between. This CDR3 spans 15 amino acids. Until they underwent thyroid surgery, no patient had received any treatment. TCRdb re-clonotyped the PCR reads through MiXCR. The data contain 15,000 to 20,000 clones, over 20% of them singletons. The receptor comes from a female donor with papillary thyroid cancer or a benign thyroid nodule (not recorded which). Some clones in this sample may be carry-over from other donors' samples. The gene calls are TRBV12-3 or TRBV12-4 and TRBJ2-7; D remains ambiguous. The sample consisted of adjacent normal tissue. CDR3 sequence (DNA): TGTGCCAGCAGTTTGGTAGCAGGAATCTTCTACGAGCAGTACTTC. Its translation: CASSLVAGIFYEQYF.